Listed below are T cell receptor beta chains from one sample, sequenced in a study of T-cell memory formation after mild COVID-19. TCRdb re-called the 5' RACE reads with MiXCR, one entry per CDR3 protein. The table includes about 130,000 distinct CDR3 sequences, around 25% detected once. Input material: PBMCs or a T cell subset sorted from them (not recorded which). These receptors originate from an adult woman who had mild COVID-19 (a few samples of this study predate the infection). Cell type and time point are not known. The conserved cysteine and the conserved F or W are not part of the CDR3 here.

v_call cdr3_aa
TRBV12-5 ASGSDWAYGYT
TRBV20-1 SANYQAYNEQF
TRBV20-1 SARIPPRAHTDTQY
TRBV7-6 ASSRGGNTEAF
TRBV24-1 ATRSSAGEAF
TRBV29-1 SVIGQGHSYNEQF
TRBV10-3 AISERVNEQF
TRBV7-2 ASGAYNEQF
TRBV4-1 ASSHGGPTPNTGELF
TRBV27 ASSFSGPDEQY
TRBV5-1 ASSLVGDPNQPQH
TRBV2 ASSETGQGGEQY
TRBV12-3/TRBV12-4 ASSSSFTGTYSYNEQF
TRBV5-1 ASSHSGSEQN
TRBV15 ATSRVPWGDTQY
TRBV20-1 SARSRNTEAF
TRBV14 ASSQDGGGRAYEQY